This passage covers 17 T cell receptor beta chains from one sample sequenced in a study of blood T cell repertoires in COVID-19. Produced via immunoSEQ multiplex PCR; TCRdb's table is partial and in-frame only. The sample has approximately 110,000 clones; 70% to 90% are singletons. The sample taken for sequencing was peripheral blood. The receptors originated from a human donor in a cohort sampled during active COVID-19.

The gene calls are TRBV4-3 and TRBJ1-3; unclear D gene. With 4 bases removed from V and 0 bases from J, the gap between germline ends came to 16 bases. Germline V lookup: CDR1 LGHNA, CDR2 YSLEER. The CDR3 extends over 17 amino acids. The CDR3 DNA reads as TGCGCCAGCAGCCCCTCTCCCATGGCGGGCTCTGGAAACACCATATATTTT. Its protein product is CASSPSPMAGSGNTIYF.

The gene calls are TRBV2 and TRBJ2-2, with 8 bases that match TRBD2. CDR3 length: 15 amino acids. The V segment lost 6 bases and the J segment 5 bases; nucleotides outside the gene matches: 8. Germline CDR1 reads SNHLY; CDR2 reads FYNNEI. CDR3 sequence (DNA): TGTGCCAGCAGAAAACTACTAGCGGAAACCGGGGAGCTGTTTTTT. This encodes CASRKLLAETGELFF.

This clone occurred once. The chain recombines TRBV11-2 with TRBJ2-7; maybe TRBD1 (5 bases). The CDR3 loop spans 14 amino acids. CDR1 is SGHAT and CDR2 is FQNNGV in the germline V gene. The V end was cut by 0 bases, the J end by 1 base, with 7 bases between. The CDR3 coding sequence is TGTGCCAGCAGCTTAGAATCAGGGTCCTACGAGCAGTACTTC. Its protein product is CASSLESGSYEQYF.

This clone was counted between two and nine times. This sequence joins TRBV5-1 and TRBJ1-2; D is unclear. The CDR3 is 15 amino acids. Germline assignment: CDR1 SGHRS and CDR2 YFSETQ. Trimming cost V 0 bases and J 3 bases, with 12 bases left between them. CDR3 sequence: CASSLAAGVDYGYTF. Written as DNA, the CDR3 is TGCGCCAGCAGCTTGGCCGCGGGAGTTGACTATGGCTACACCTTC.

This clone has only a few counts. V and J are TRBV3-1 (or the pseudogene TRBV3-2) and TRBJ2-1; tentatively, D is TRBD2 (6 bases). This CDR3 contains 15 residues. Germline-derived CDR1 and CDR2 are LGHDT and YNNKEL (reference sequence). Trimming cost V 3 bases and J 4 bases, with 13 bases left between them. In nucleotides, the CDR3 is TGTGCCAGCAGCCAGCCGGGACTGACGTACAATGAGCAGTTCTTC. Its translation is CASSQPGLTYNEQFF.

The chain carries TRBV25-1 and TRBJ2-1, with 8 nucleotides matching TRBD2. The V segment lost 4 bases and the J segment 8 bases; nucleotides outside the gene matches: 7. Germline lookup yields CDR1 MGHDK and CDR2 SYGVNS. The CDR3 is 14 amino acids. The CDR3 DNA sequence: TGTGCCAGCAGTGCCCGGGAGGGAGAGGATGAGCAGTTCTTC. Its translation is CASSAREGEDEQFF.

The chain joins TRBV7-3 to TRBJ2-3, with 7 positions matching TRBD2. The CDR3 contains 15 residues. CDR1 is SGHTA, CDR2 FQGTGA, per germline. V was clipped by 5 bases and J by 8 bases; unmatched bases: 13. The CDR3 reads CASSPGTTLGSTQYF. CDR3 bases: TGTGCCAGCAGCCCCGGGACTACGCTTGGAAGTACGCAGTATTTT.

This clone appeared once. V usage is TRBV19 and J usage is TRBJ1-1; perhaps TRBD1 as D (6 bases). This CDR3 spans 14 amino acids. Trimming left V 3 bases short and J 0 bases short, with 8 bases between. Germline assignment: CDR1 LNHDA and CDR2 SQIVND (reference sequence). CDR3 amino acids: CASSIGGLNTEAFF. The CDR3 nucleotides read TGTGCCAGTAGTATCGGGGGGCTGAACACTGAAGCTTTCTTT.

The rearrangement uses TRBV18 and TRBJ2-7, with D maybe TRBD2 (6 bases). V was shortened by 2 bases and J by 6 bases, with 14 bases between the two germline ends. The germline V gene has CDR1 KGHSH and CDR2 LQKENI. The length of the CDR3 is 14 residues. The CDR3 nucleotides are TGTGCCAGCTCACCAGGAGGGATACTGAGCGAGCAGTACTTC. Protein sequence: CASSPGGILSEQYF. Looking up the rest from reference TRBV18 and TRBJ2-7 gives the full variable domain: NAGVMQNPRHLVRRRGQEARLRCSPMKGHSHVYWYRQLPEEGLKFMVYLQKENIIDESGMPKERFSAEFPKEGPSILRIQQVVRGDSAAYFCASSPGGILSEQYFGPGTRLTVT.

The V gene is TRBV27, the J gene TRBJ2-3, with TRBD1 as a possible D gene (5 bases). The CDR3 runs 13 residues. Germline V gene sequence: CDR1 MNHEY, CDR2 SMNVEV (reference sequence). V gave up 7 bases and J gave up 2 bases, with 10 bases separating them. The CDR3 DNA reads as TGTGCCAGCAAGGTCAGGGCCACAGATACGCAGTATTTT. This gives the protein CASKVRATDTQYF.

This chain joins TRBV5-1 and TRBJ2-2, with 7 bases that match TRBD2. The junction had 3 bases not matched to a gene; V was cut back by 7 bases and J by 0 bases. The CDR3 extends over 14 amino acids. Germline CDR1 SGHRS, CDR2 YFSETQ. The CDR3 nucleotides are TGCGCCAGCGCGGGAGCGACGAACACCGGGGAGCTGTTTTTT. This encodes CASAGATNTGELFF.

The chain employs TRBV6-5 and TRBJ2-5, with 8 bases identical to TRBD1. With V trimmed by 10 bases and J by 5 bases, 6 bases remained unmatched. CDR1 MNHEY and CDR2 SVGAGI come from the germline V gene. The CDR3 has 12 residues. DNA of the CDR3: TGTGCCATCGGACAGGGTGAGGAGACCCAGTACTTC. Amino acids: CAIGQGEETQYF.

Only one count was recorded for this clone. The junction differs from germline at one of its ends, possibly a read error. This chain connects TRBV5-1 to TRBJ2-3; 12 nucleotides match TRBD1. The CDR3 runs 19 residues. Germline assignment: CDR1 SGHRS and CDR2 YFSETQ. This CDR3 is CASSFLGTGGSLTADTQYF. CDR3 DNA: TGCGCCAGCAGCTTTCTGGGGACAGGGGGCTCTCTGACGGCAGACACGCAGTATTTT.

V is TRBV11-2 and J is TRBJ2-7; 8 bases align to TRBD2. The germline V gene has CDR1 SGHAT and CDR2 FQNNGV. The CDR3 contains 14 residues. Trimming cost V 6 bases and J 4 bases; bases outside gene matches: 8. CDR3 residues: CASRRSGKGYEQYF. The CDR3 nucleotides are TGTGCCAGCAGACGTAGCGGGAAAGGGTACGAGCAGTACTTC.

This chain uses TRBV7-2 with TRBJ2-3, with TRBD2 matching 11 bases. Germline V gene sequence: CDR1 SGHTA, CDR2 FQGNSA. V was pared by 3 bases and J by 4 bases, with 6 bases of the junction left unmatched. This CDR3 region has 16 residues. CDR3 coding DNA: TGTGCCAGCAGCTTCCAACTAGCGGGAGCGGCAGATACGCAGTATTTT. Protein: CASSFQLAGAADTQYF.

The CDR3 DNA follows: TGTGCCAGCAGCTTAGCAAGGGGGGGGGAGCTGTTTTTT. This encodes CASSLARGGELFF. The chain has TRBV7-2 and TRBJ2-2; the D gene is possibly TRBD1 (6 bases). V lost 0 bases and J 8 bases, leaving 7 bases between the germline ends. This CDR3 spans 13 amino acids. Germline assignment: CDR1 SGHTA and CDR2 FQGNSA.

V usage is TRBV7-9 and J usage is TRBJ2-5; 8 bases align to TRBD1. Germline CDR1 reads SEHNR; CDR2 reads FQNEAQ (reference sequence). The CDR3 runs 16 residues. Losses at the gene ends were 1 base for V and 1 base for J; bases not matched to a gene: 5. CDR3 DNA sequence: TGTGCCAGCAGCTTAGACCGGGGACAGGTCCAAGAGACCCAGTACTTC. Translated, it gives CASSLDRGQVQETQYF.